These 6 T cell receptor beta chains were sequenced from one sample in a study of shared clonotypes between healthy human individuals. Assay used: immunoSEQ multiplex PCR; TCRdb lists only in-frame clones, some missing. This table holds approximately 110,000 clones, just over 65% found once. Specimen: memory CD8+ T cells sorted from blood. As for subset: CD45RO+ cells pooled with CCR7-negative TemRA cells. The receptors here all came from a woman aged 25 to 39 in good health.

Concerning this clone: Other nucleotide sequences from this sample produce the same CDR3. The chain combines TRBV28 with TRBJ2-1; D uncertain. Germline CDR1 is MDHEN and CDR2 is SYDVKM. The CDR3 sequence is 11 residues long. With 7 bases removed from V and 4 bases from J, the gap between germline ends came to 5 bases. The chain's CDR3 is CASNTYNEQFF. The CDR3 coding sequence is TGTGCCAGCAACACTTACAATGAGCAGTTCTTC.

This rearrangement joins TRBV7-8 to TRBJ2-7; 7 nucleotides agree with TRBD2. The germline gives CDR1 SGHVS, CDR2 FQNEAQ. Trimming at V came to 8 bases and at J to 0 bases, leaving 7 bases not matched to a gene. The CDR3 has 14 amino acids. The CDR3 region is CASFPSGSSYEQYF. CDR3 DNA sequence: TGTGCCAGCTTCCCTAGCGGCAGCTCCTACGAGCAGTACTTC.

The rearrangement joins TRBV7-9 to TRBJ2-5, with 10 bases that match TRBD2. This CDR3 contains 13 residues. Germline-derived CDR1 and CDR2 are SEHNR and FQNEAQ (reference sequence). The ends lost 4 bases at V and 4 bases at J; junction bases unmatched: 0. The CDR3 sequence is CASSSSGRETQYF. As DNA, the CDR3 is TGTGCCAGCAGCTCTAGCGGGAGAGAGACCCAGTACTTC.

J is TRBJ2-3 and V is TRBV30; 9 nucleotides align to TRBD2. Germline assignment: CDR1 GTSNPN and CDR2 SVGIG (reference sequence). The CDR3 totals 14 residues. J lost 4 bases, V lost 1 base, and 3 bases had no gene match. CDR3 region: CAWSGASGADTQYF. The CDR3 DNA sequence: TGTGCCTGGAGTGGGGCTAGCGGGGCAGATACGCAGTATTTT.

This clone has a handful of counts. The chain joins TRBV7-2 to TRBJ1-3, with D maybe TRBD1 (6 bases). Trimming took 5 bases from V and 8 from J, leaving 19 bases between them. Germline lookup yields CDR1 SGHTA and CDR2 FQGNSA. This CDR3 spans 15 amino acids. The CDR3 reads CASSVGARGMDTIYF. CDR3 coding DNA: TGTGCCAGCAGCGTGGGGGCGCGAGGCATGGACACCATATATTTT.

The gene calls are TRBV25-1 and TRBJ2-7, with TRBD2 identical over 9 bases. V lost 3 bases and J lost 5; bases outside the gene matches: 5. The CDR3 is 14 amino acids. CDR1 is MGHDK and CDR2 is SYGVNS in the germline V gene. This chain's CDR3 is CASSDGGRAHEQYF. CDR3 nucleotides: TGTGCCAGCAGTGATGGCGGGAGGGCCCACGAGCAGTACTTC.